The next 23 T cell receptor beta chains were all read from a single sample in a study of cytomegalovirus exposure and HLA in healthy donors. TCRdb's table, derived via immunoSEQ multiplex PCR, lists solely in-frame clones and lacks some. This table holds some 130,000 clones, approximately 90% found once. Specimen: PBMCs. All receptors derive from a young woman in good health and CMV-seropositive.

The CDR3 protein is CASSQVAQGVMETQYF. The CDR3 region has the DNA TGTGCCAGCAGCCAAGTCGCACAGGGAGTAATGGAGACCCAGTACTTC. The rearrangement uses TRBV14 and TRBJ2-5; maybe TRBD1 (6 bases). CDR1 is SGHDN, CDR2 FVKESK, per germline. The CDR3 sequence is 16 residues long. V gave up 1 base and J gave up 5 bases, with 17 bases separating them.

The gene calls are TRBV7-2 and TRBJ2-7, with TRBD2 matching 10 bases. The germline gives CDR1 SGHTA, CDR2 FQGNSA. V dropped 10 bases and J dropped 5; count of bases not matched to a gene: 11. This CDR3 spans 14 amino acids. CDR3 region: CATNAAGGRNEQYF. CDR3 DNA sequence: TGTGCCACCAACGCAGCGGGGGGGCGAAACGAGCAGTACTTC.

This sequence joins TRBV6-1 and TRBJ1-5, with TRBD1 identical over 8 bases. V trimming: 4 bases; J trimming: 0 bases; junction bases outside the gene matches: 11. The germline V gene has CDR1 MNHNS and CDR2 SASEGT. The CDR3 has 18 residues. For the CDR3, the DNA is TGTGCCAGCAGTGGATCCTTGGACAGGGCCTATAGCAATCAGCCCCAGCATTTT. Protein: CASSGSLDRAYSNQPQHF.

J is TRBJ1-1 and V is TRBV5-1, with D unresolved. The CDR3 runs 13 residues. Germline CDR1 and CDR2: SGHRS and YFSETQ. V lost 5 bases and J lost 5, with 13 bases in between. CDR3 in amino acids: CASSLSGQTEAFF. The CDR3, as DNA: TGCGCCAGCAGTCTTTCAGGCCAGACTGAAGCTTTCTTT.

The chain combines TRBV30 with TRBJ1-2; 7 bases line up with TRBD1. The length of the CDR3 is 13 residues. Germline V lookup: CDR1 GTSNPN, CDR2 SVGIG (reference sequence). Trimming took 1 base from V and 4 from J; bases not matched to a gene: 3. CDR3: CAWSGRDSYGYTF. In DNA form, the CDR3 reads TGTGCCTGGAGTGGGCGGGACAGCTATGGCTACACCTTC. Together with reference TRBV30 and TRBJ1-2, the CDR3 gives the full variable domain: SQTIHQWPATLVQPVGSPLSLECTVEGTSNPNLYWYRQAAGRGLQLLFYSVGIGQISSEVPQNLSASRPQDRQFILSSKKLLLSDSGFYLCAWSGRDSYGYTFGSGTRLTVV.

J is TRBJ1-6 and V is TRBV7-9; 7 positions match TRBD1. The germline V gene encodes CDR1 SEHNR and CDR2 FQNEAQ (reference sequence). Trimming cost V 6 bases and J 13 bases; bases outside gene matches: 15. This CDR3 contains 15 residues. The CDR3, as DNA: TGTGCCAGCAGTCCCCTAAGGGACAGATCTTCGCCCCTCCACTTT. It is translated as CASSPLRDRSSPLHF.

The gene calls are TRBV9 and TRBJ1-4; a possible D gene is TRBD1 (5 bases). This CDR3 is 13 amino acids long. The V end was cut by 4 bases, the J end by 4 bases, with 8 bases between. CDR1 and CDR2 from the germline V gene are SGDLS and YYNGEE. In DNA form, the CDR3 reads TGTGCCAGCAGCACAGGTATTAATGAAAAACTGTTTTTT. Protein product: CASSTGINEKLFF.

The chain uses TRBV19 and TRBJ1-5; 7 bases are a match to TRBD1. J was trimmed by 2 bases and V by 5 bases; bases with no gene match: 12. CDR1 and CDR2 (germline): LNHDA, SQIVND (reference sequence). This CDR3 has 17 amino acids. DNA for the CDR3: TGTGCCAGTAGTTCGGTAGGGGGCTCCTTTGGCAATCAGCCCCAGCATTTT. Protein sequence: CASSSVGGSFGNQPQHF.

This chain connects TRBV4-1 to TRBJ2-3; 8 nucleotides match TRBD2. CDR1 is MGHRA, CDR2 YSYEKL, per germline. This CDR3 is 17 amino acids long. V shed 3 bases and J 2 bases; nucleotides not matched to a gene: 10. This CDR3 is CASSQGKTGGHTDTQYF. For the CDR3, the DNA is TGCGCCAGCAGCCAGGGGAAGACGGGGGGGCACACAGATACGCAGTATTTT.

This chain links TRBV10-1 with TRBJ2-7, with 8 bases matching TRBD1. The CDR3 runs to 14 residues. J gave up 5 bases and V 3 bases, and 6 bases lay outside the gene matches. The germline gives CDR1 WNHNN, CDR2 SYGVQD (reference sequence). The CDR3: CASSDDRGVNEQYF. The DNA of the CDR3 is TGCGCCAGCAGTGATGACAGGGGAGTCAACGAGCAGTACTTC.

This chain connects TRBV2 to TRBJ2-7; 8 positions agree with TRBD2. In germline, CDR1 is SNHLY, CDR2 FYNNEI. The junction had 8 bases not matched to a gene; V was cut back by 1 base and J by 0 bases. The CDR3 sequence is 17 residues long. CDR3 sequence: CASSEGPGLAFSYEQYF. DNA for the CDR3: TGTGCCAGCAGTGAAGGGCCAGGACTAGCCTTCTCCTACGAGCAGTACTTC. Drawing the rest from reference TRBV2 and TRBJ2-7, the complete variable domain is EPEVTQTPSHQVTQMGQEVILRCVPISNHLYFYWYRQILGQKVEFLVSFYNNEISEKSEIFDDQFSVERPDGSNFTLKIRSTKLEDSAMYFCASSEGPGLAFSYEQYFGPGTRLTVT.

V is TRBV9 and J is TRBJ2-7; 13 nucleotides line up with TRBD2. Germline assignment: CDR1 SGDLS and CDR2 YYNGEE. V shed 4 bases and J 5 bases; nucleotides not matched to a gene: 12. This CDR3 has 17 amino acids. The CDR3 protein is CASSLTPGLAGNHEQYF. CDR3 DNA: TGTGCCAGCAGCCTAACCCCGGGACTAGCGGGGAACCACGAGCAGTACTTC.

V and J are TRBV18 and TRBJ1-1, with 9 bases aligning to TRBD1. This CDR3 contains 15 residues. Germline V gene sequence: CDR1 KGHSH, CDR2 LQKENI. J was trimmed by 3 bases and V by 6 bases; bases with no gene match: 8. The CDR3 is CASSLGTGRYTEAFF. The CDR3 region has the DNA TGTGCCAGCTCCCTCGGGACAGGGCGTTACACTGAAGCTTTCTTT.

The chain employs TRBV11-2 and TRBJ2-5; 14 positions match TRBD2. From germline, CDR1 is SGHAT and CDR2 FQNNGV. J lost 5 bases, V lost 5 bases, and 4 bases had no gene match. The CDR3 sequence is 15 residues long. The CDR3 nucleotides are TGTGCCAGCAGCCCGGGACTAGCGGGAGTTGAGACCCAGTACTTC. Translation gives CASSPGLAGVETQYF.

The chain is built from TRBV7-9 and TRBJ1-2; 7 nucleotides align to TRBD1. V shed 1 base and J 8 bases; nucleotides not matched to a gene: 7. The CDR3 consists of 14 residues. Germline values: CDR1 SEHNR, CDR2 FQNEAQ (reference sequence). This CDR3 reads CASSLVEGAGGYTF. In nucleotides, the CDR3 is TGTGCCAGCAGCTTAGTAGAGGGGGCAGGAGGCTACACCTTC.

J is TRBJ2-3 and V is TRBV2, with a tentative D call TRBD2 (5 bases). CDR1 is SNHLY, CDR2 FYNNEI, per germline. The CDR3 covers 12 residues. With 5 bases removed from V and 11 bases from J, the gap between germline ends came to 14 bases. The DNA of the CDR3 is TGTGCCAGCAGTAACCCTAGCTTTTGGCAGTATTTT. It specifies CASSNPSFWQYF.

The rearrangement links TRBV19 to TRBJ1-5; 7 nucleotides line up with TRBD1. This CDR3 comprises 13 residues. Germline V lookup: CDR1 LNHDA, CDR2 SQIVND (reference sequence). The V gene end was trimmed by 5 bases and the J gene end by 6 bases; junction bases not matched to a gene: 4. The CDR3 DNA reads as TGTGCCAGTAGTTTACAGGGGACTCAGCCCCAGCATTTT. Protein sequence: CASSLQGTQPQHF.

The chain uses TRBV10-3 and TRBJ1-2, with TRBD1 as a possible D gene (6 bases). Germline CDR1 reads ENHRY; CDR2 reads SYGVKD. The V end was cut by 3 bases, the J end by 4 bases, with 12 bases between. The CDR3 is 14 residues long. The CDR3 loop reads CAISDFRGGYGYTF. The CDR3 coding sequence is TGTGCCATCAGTGACTTCAGGGGCGGCTATGGCTACACCTTC.

This clone appeared a few times. The V and J genes are TRBV27 and TRBJ2-7, with TRBD1 matching over 7 bases. The germline CDR1 and CDR2 sequences are MNHEY and SMNVEV (reference sequence). This CDR3 is built from 13 residues. Germline trimming cut 5 bases from V and 2 bases from J; bases unmatched to any gene: 3. The CDR3 loop is CASSLGQPYEQYF. The CDR3 coding sequence is TGTGCCAGCAGTCTGGGACAGCCCTACGAGCAGTACTTC.

The chain employs TRBV7-8 and TRBJ2-5; D uncertain. The germline V gene has CDR1 SGHVS and CDR2 FQNEAQ. The CDR3 runs 14 residues. V was pared by 3 bases and J by 2 bases, with 10 bases between. CDR3 DNA sequence: TGTGCCAGCAGCTTTAACTCGATACAAGAGACCCAGTACTTC. Protein sequence: CASSFNSIQETQYF.

This chain links TRBV6-6 with TRBJ2-5; 8 positions match TRBD1. Germline CDR1 MNHNY, CDR2 SVGAGI (reference sequence). CDR3 size: 13 residues. Written as DNA, the CDR3 is TGTTCCACGCGGGGACAGGACTTCGGGACCCAGTACTTC. Translating it yields CSTRGQDFGTQYF.

The chain links TRBV5-6 to TRBJ2-1; TRBD2 agrees at 7 bases. The CDR3 has 15 amino acids. V lost 0 bases and J lost 3; bases outside the gene matches: 3. CDR1 is SGHDT, CDR2 YYEEEE, per germline. This CDR3 reads CASSLGGSFYNEQFF. In DNA, the CDR3 is TGTGCCAGCAGCTTGGGCGGGAGCTTCTACAATGAGCAGTTCTTC.

This chain joins TRBV6-1 and TRBJ1-5; 9 bases match TRBD1. The V gene's germline CDR1 is MNHNS and CDR2 SASEGT. The J segment lost 15 bases and the V segment lost 6 bases, leaving 9 bases of the junction unmatched. This CDR3 spans 12 amino acids. The CDR3: CASSEPTGGGHF. Here the CDR3 DNA reads TGTGCCAGCAGCGAACCGACAGGGGGTGGGCATTTT.